These 17 T cell receptor beta chains share one sample of origin, sequenced in a study of shared clonotypes between healthy human individuals. TCRdb's copy holds only in-frame clones and misses some; the assay was immunoSEQ multiplex PCR. The data show approximately 1.4 million clones, under 99% seen once. Specimen: naive CD4+ T cells sorted from blood. Subset noted: CD45RA+ positively selected. Receptors were obtained from a man aged 30 to 45 in good health.

The chain carries TRBV10-3 and TRBJ2-1; 9 bases are shared with TRBD2. V trimming: 11 bases; J trimming: 8 bases; junction bases outside the gene matches: 10. Germline-derived CDR1 and CDR2 are ENHRY and SYGVKD. CDR3 length equals 13 residues. DNA of the CDR3: TGTGCCCACCGACTAGCGGAGCGCGATGAGCAGTTCTTC. It specifies CAHRLAERDEQFF.

CDR3 in DNA: TGCGCCAGCAGCTTGGGAGTAGCGGGGCCAAGCACAGATACGCAGTATTTT. Its translation: CASSLGVAGPSTDTQYF. The rearrangement uses TRBV5-1 and TRBJ2-3, with TRBD2 identical over 8 bases. CDR3 length: 17 amino acids. V shed 0 bases, J shed 0 bases, and the junction held 6 bases outside the gene matches. The germline V gene has CDR1 SGHRS and CDR2 YFSETQ. Full variable domain (remainder filled in from reference TRBV5-1 and TRBJ2-3): KAGVTQTPRYLIKTRGQQVTLSCSPISGHRSVSWYQQTPGQGLQFLFEYFSETQRNKGNFPGRFSGRQFSNSRSEMNVSTLELGDSALYLCASSLGVAGPSTDTQYFGPGTRLTVL.

The chain has TRBV10-3 and TRBJ2-2; tentative D call: TRBD2 (6 bases). Trimming left V 4 bases short and J 6 bases short, with 12 bases between. This CDR3 is built from 14 residues. The V gene's germline CDR1 is ENHRY and CDR2 SYGVKD. The CDR3 bases are TGTGCCATCAGTGTAATCGGGAGCGCCGGGGAGCTGTTTTTT. Protein: CAISVIGSAGELFF.

There are a few counts of this clone. V gene TRBV12-1 combines with J gene TRBJ1-1; TRBD1 is taken as the D call from the table, unchecked against the DNA. TRBV12-1 is given as a pseudogene. The CDR3 sequence is 14 residues long. CDR3 protein: CASSLGQGVSGAFF. The CDR3 DNA sequence: TGTGCCAGCAGCTTGGGACAGGGTGTAAGTGGAGCTTTCTTT.

The chain recombines TRBV28 with TRBJ1-5; D perhaps matches TRBD1 (5 bases). Trimming removed 7 bases from V and 7 bases from J, with 11 bases in between. Germline CDR1 and CDR2: MDHEN and SYDVKM. The CDR3 covers 12 residues. CDR3 sequence: CASKEGQQPQHF. The CDR3 bases are TGTGCCAGCAAGGAGGGGCAGCAGCCCCAGCATTTT. Combining the CDR3 with reference TRBV28 and TRBJ1-5 gives the whole variable domain DVKVTQSSRYLVKRTGEKVFLECVQDMDHENMFWYRQDPGLGLRLIYFSYDVKMKEKGDIPEGYSVSREKKERFSLILESASTNQTSMYLCASKEGQQPQHFGDGTRLSIL.

V is TRBV10-1 and J is TRBJ2-3, with D hard to call. This CDR3 is 14 amino acids long. The germline V and J ends were trimmed by 4 bases and 2 bases, with 10 bases remaining between them. Germline V gene sequence: CDR1 WNHNN, CDR2 SYGVQD (reference sequence). The CDR3 DNA follows: TGCGCCAGCAGTGGAAAAGGATACACAGATACGCAGTATTTT. Translating it yields CASSGKGYTDTQYF.

V is TRBV7-6 and J is TRBJ2-2; TRBD2 agrees at 7 bases. V was clipped by 3 bases and J by 1 base; unmatched bases: 2. CDR1 and CDR2 from the germline V gene are SGHVS and FNYEAQ. The CDR3 contains 15 residues. The CDR3 here is CASSFLAGNTGELFF. CDR3 DNA sequence: TGTGCCAGCAGCTTTTTAGCGGGGAACACCGGGGAGCTGTTTTTT.

The V call is TRBV7-9, the J call TRBJ2-2; D gene ambiguous. Germline CDR1 and CDR2: SEHNR and FQNEAQ (reference sequence). Between the trimmed V and J ends, which lost 2 bases and 3 bases, there was a span of 10 bases. The CDR3 covers 15 residues. In DNA, the CDR3 is TGTGCCAGCAGCTTACGAGAGTTGGACACCGGGGAGCTGTTTTTT. Its translation is CASSLRELDTGELFF.

The rearrangement uses TRBV27 and TRBJ1-5; D is unclear. The CDR3 is made up of 15 amino acids. The germline V gene encodes CDR1 MNHEY and CDR2 SMNVEV (reference sequence). The ends were cut back, 0 bases at V and 7 bases at J, with 13 bases in the middle. CDR3 coding DNA: TGTGCCAGCAGTTTATCTACAATGGCGCGACAGCCCCAGCATTTT. This codes for CASSLSTMARQPQHF.

Notes on this clone: This same CDR3 is encoded by further DNA sequences in the sample. This chain connects TRBV7-2 to TRBJ2-7; D remains unclear. Trimming removed 4 bases from V and 4 bases from J, with 5 bases in between. This CDR3 has 11 amino acids. The germline V gene has CDR1 SGHTA and CDR2 FQGNSA. CDR3 protein: CASSSVYEQYF. In DNA, the CDR3 is TGTGCCAGCAGCTCTGTATACGAGCAGTACTTC.

J is TRBJ2-2 and V is TRBV7-3, with a possible D match to TRBD1 (5 bases). Per the germline V gene, CDR1 is SGHTA and CDR2 is FQGTGA. There are 17 residues in the CDR3. Trimming removed 1 base at V and 3 bases at J, with 15 bases between. CDR3 in amino acids: CASSLKVSGHHTGELFF. DNA for the CDR3: TGTGCCAGCAGCTTAAAGGTCTCTGGACATCACACCGGGGAGCTGTTTTTT.

The chain links TRBV2 to TRBJ2-3; no reliable D call. The CDR3 length is 13 residues. The V end lost 0 bases, the J end lost 4 bases, and 5 bases lay between the germline ends. Germline CDR1 SNHLY, CDR2 FYNNEI. The CDR3 loop is CASSEAPSDTQYF. The CDR3 bases are TGTGCCAGCAGTGAAGCCCCCTCAGATACGCAGTATTTT.

This chain connects TRBV30 to TRBJ1-1, with D unclear. The CDR3 spans 12 residues. Trimming removed 3 bases from V and 3 bases from J, with 8 bases in between. Germline assignment: CDR1 GTSNPN and CDR2 SVGIG (reference sequence). CDR3 in DNA: TGTGCCTGGAGCGAGGAAGACACTGAAGCTTTCTTT. It codes for CAWSEEDTEAFF. The whole variable domain, filled in from reference TRBV30 and TRBJ1-1, reads SQTIHQWPATLVQPVGSPLSLECTVEGTSNPNLYWYRQAAGRGLQLLFYSVGIGQISSEVPQNLSASRPQDRQFILSSKKLLLSDSGFYLCAWSEEDTEAFFGQGTRLTVV.

The chain recombines TRBV27 with TRBJ2-7, with D perhaps TRBD1 (5 bases). Per the germline V gene, CDR1 is MNHEY and CDR2 is SMNVEV (reference sequence). V shed 3 bases and J shed 1 base, with 10 bases lying between them. The CDR3 is made up of 14 amino acids. The chain's CDR3 is CASSFRAPSYEQYF. The CDR3 coding sequence is TGTGCCAGCAGTTTCAGGGCCCCTTCCTACGAGCAGTACTTC.

The V call is TRBV19, the J call TRBJ2-7, with D unclear. There are 14 residues in the CDR3. V lost 4 bases and J 0 bases, leaving 10 bases between the germline ends. The germline gives CDR1 LNHDA, CDR2 SQIVND (reference sequence). DNA of the CDR3: TGTGCCAGTAGTAAAACAGTGAGCTCCTACGAGCAGTACTTC. Protein product: CASSKTVSSYEQYF.

CDR3 DNA sequence: TGCGCCAGCAGCTTGCTCTCCATCGTTGGTGCCGGGGAGCTGTTTTTT. Protein product: CASSLLSIVGAGELFF. The chain employs TRBV5-1 and TRBJ2-2; D is unresolved. From germline, CDR1 is SGHRS and CDR2 YFSETQ. V dropped 1 base and J dropped 6 bases, with 16 bases sitting between them. The CDR3 runs to 16 residues.

Comment on this clone: This CDR3 is also generated by other DNA sequences in the sample. The CDR3: CASSLVGQETQYF. CDR3 coding DNA: TGCGCCAGCAGCTTGGTTGGGCAAGAGACCCAGTACTTC. The chain couples TRBV5-1 to TRBJ2-5; D uncertain. The CDR3 loop spans 13 amino acids. The germline V gene encodes CDR1 SGHRS and CDR2 YFSETQ. Trimming removed 0 bases from V and 2 bases from J, with 5 bases in between.